The source of this TCR beta chain is a study of T cell responses to AZD1222 COVID-19 vaccine. Trimming removed 3 bases at V and 6 bases at J, with 12 bases between. Looked up from germline, CDR1 is DFQATT and CDR2 is SNEGSKA (reference sequence). CDR3 size: 12 residues. Points from the study as a whole: Nearly half of spike-specific TCRs reportedly target unmutated variant regions. Repertoire sampling was restricted to post-peak T cell response timepoints. Regions 160-218 and 743-854 held dominance among vaccine-associated CD4 TCRs, which spanned spike. Just five to seven people given AZD1222 tested seropositive at baseline.

As to this clone: Its matching antigen is unknown.

Data came from immunoSEQ multiplex PCR; TCRdb stores just in-frame clones and leaves some out. The sample shows approximately 110,000 clones, over 80% of them seen only once. The sequences come from peripheral blood, collected 28 days after the second AZD1222 dose. V gene TRBV20-1 combines with J gene TRBJ2-7, with D possibly matching TRBD1 (6 bases). The clonotype comes from an adult who received the AZD1222 COVID-19 vaccine. CDR3 in DNA: TGCAGTGCTAGTAACAGGGTATCCGAGCAGTACTTC. It encodes CSASNRVSEQYF.